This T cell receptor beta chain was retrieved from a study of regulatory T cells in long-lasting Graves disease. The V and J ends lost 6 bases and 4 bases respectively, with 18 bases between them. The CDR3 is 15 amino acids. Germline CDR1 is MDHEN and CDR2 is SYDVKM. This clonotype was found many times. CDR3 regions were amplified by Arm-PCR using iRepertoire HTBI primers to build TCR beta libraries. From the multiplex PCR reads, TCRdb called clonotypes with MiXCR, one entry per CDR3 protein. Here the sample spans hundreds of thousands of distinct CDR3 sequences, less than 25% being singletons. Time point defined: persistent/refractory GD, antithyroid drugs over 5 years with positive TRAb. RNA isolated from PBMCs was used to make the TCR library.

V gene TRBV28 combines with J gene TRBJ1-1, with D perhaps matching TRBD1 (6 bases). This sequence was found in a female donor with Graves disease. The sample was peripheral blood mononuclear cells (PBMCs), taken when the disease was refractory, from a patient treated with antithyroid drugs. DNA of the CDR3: TGTGCCAGCAGAAGTCAGGGGCTCCGGGGCACTGAAGCTTTCTTT. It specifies CASRSQGLRGTEAFF.